These 2 T cell receptor beta chains were all obtained from the same sample, sequenced in a study of blood T cell repertoires in COVID-19. This table comes from immunoSEQ multiplex PCR, and its TCRdb copy is limited to in-frame clones, with some not included. The top ten clones hold around 9.3% of a sample with about 210,000 clones, around 86% of them seen once. The sample taken for sequencing was PBMCs or T cells enriched from blood (not recorded which). These receptor sequences come from a woman aged 50 to 65 with acute COVID-19.

This chain uses TRBV6-1 with TRBJ2-5; D unresolved. CDR3 size: 12 residues. Looked up from germline, CDR1 is MNHNS and CDR2 is SASEGT. With 7 bases removed from V and 5 bases from J, the gap between germline ends came to 11 bases. This CDR3 is CASMVIGETQYF. CDR3 DNA: TGTGCCAGCATGGTAATCGGGGAGACCCAGTACTTC.

The chain recombines TRBV6-5 with TRBJ2-3; the match to TRBD1 covers 9 bases. CDR1 is MNHEY, CDR2 SVGAGI, per germline. J gave up 3 bases and V 6 bases, and 4 bases lay outside the gene matches. CDR3 length equals 14 residues. The CDR3 here is CASRLQGATDTQYF. CDR3 nucleotide sequence: TGTGCCAGCAGGCTACAGGGGGCGACAGATACGCAGTATTTT.